What follows are 32 T cell receptor beta chains derived from one specimen sequenced in a study of the immune and genomic landscape of osteosarcoma. Method: immunoSEQ multiplex PCR; TCRdb's copy keeps in-frame clones and lacks some. The sample contains approximately 420 clones, over 80% of which appear only once. Sequenced: tumor tissue from a local recurrence in the humerus. Receptor source: a woman under 30 with osteosarcoma.

This clone showed up just once. V usage is TRBV5-1 and J usage is TRBJ2-3; D is unresolved. This CDR3 has 12 amino acids. Germline V gives CDR1 SGHRS, CDR2 YFSETQ. The V and J ends lost 0 bases and 6 bases respectively, with 5 bases between them. The CDR3 DNA sequence: TGCGCCAGCAGCTTGGGGGTCGATACGCAGTATTTT. As protein: CASSLGVDTQYF.

The chain is built from TRBV27 and TRBJ2-1; TRBD2 matches at 8 bases. V gave up 2 bases and J gave up 8 bases; unmatched junction bases: 8. This CDR3 is 15 amino acids long. The germline gives CDR1 MNHEY, CDR2 SMNVEV (reference sequence). The CDR3 DNA follows: TGTGCCAGCAGTTTAGGGGCAGCGGGAGTCGATGAGCAGTTCTTC. Translated: CASSLGAAGVDEQFF.

The chain employs TRBV27 and TRBJ1-1, with D hard to call. This CDR3 has 14 amino acids. Germline V gene lookup returns CDR1 MNHEY and CDR2 SMNVEV (reference sequence). Trimming removed 3 bases from V and 1 base from J, with 9 bases in between. CDR3 nucleotides: TGTGCCAGCAGTTTCAACCGGGAGAACACTGAAGCTTTCTTT. Translating gives CASSFNRENTEAFF.

The rearrangement joins TRBV7-9 to TRBJ2-5; D gene ambiguous. CDR1 is SEHNR, CDR2 FQNEAQ, per germline (reference sequence). The CDR3 loop spans 13 amino acids. V lost 7 bases and J 3 bases, leaving 12 bases between the germline ends. CDR3 in DNA: TGTGCCAGCACTGGCAGGCTGGAAGAGACCCAGTACTTC. Residues: CASTGRLEETQYF. Full variable domain (remainder filled in from reference TRBV7-9 and TRBJ2-5): DTGVSQNPRHKITKRGQNVTFRCDPISEHNRLYWYRQTLGQGPEFLTYFQNEAQLEKSRLLSDRFSAERPKGSFSTLEIQRTEQGDSAMYLCASTGRLEETQYFGPGTRLLVL.

In the case of this clone: The junction shows a germline mismatch at one end, possibly a read error. This chain connects TRBV28 to TRBJ2-7; D unresolved. Germline assignment: CDR1 MDHEN and CDR2 SYDVKM. This CDR3 contains 13 residues. For the CDR3, the DNA is TGTGCCGGCAGTTTAGGGCTCCACTACGAGCAGTACTTC. Its protein product is CAGSLGLHYEQYF.

Only one count was recorded for this clone. The chain links TRBV29-1 to TRBJ2-7, with unresolved D. The CDR3 sequence is 13 residues long. Trimming left V 4 bases short and J 2 bases short, with 12 bases between. Germline-derived CDR1 and CDR2 are SQVTM and ANQGSEA. CDR3 bases: TGCAGCGTTGGTAGTGGATTGGCCTACGAGCAGTACTTC. It specifies CSVGSGLAYEQYF.

This clone was picked up one time. The chain joins TRBV7-9 to TRBJ2-5; TRBD2 is a possible D gene (5 bases). CDR1 SEHNR and CDR2 FQNEAQ come from the germline V gene (reference sequence). The CDR3 has 14 residues. V was pared by 5 bases and J by 5 bases, with 15 bases between. The CDR3: CASSPLSGGETQYF. The CDR3, as DNA: TGTGCCAGCAGCCCCCTCAGCGGCGGGGAGACCCAGTACTTC.

The sample holds one count of this clone. This sequence joins TRBV9 and TRBJ2-1; TRBD2 matches at 7 bases. This CDR3 is 18 amino acids long. Per the germline V gene, CDR1 is SGDLS and CDR2 is YYNGEE. Germline trimming cut 2 bases from V and 4 bases from J; bases unmatched to any gene: 15. CDR3 amino acids: CASSVDIDGGSLYNEQFF. The CDR3, as DNA: TGTGCCAGCAGCGTCGATATTGACGGCGGGAGTCTGTACAATGAGCAGTTCTTC.

The chain joins TRBV19 to TRBJ2-7; D call uncertain. The CDR3 runs to 12 residues. Germline CDR1 and CDR2: LNHDA and SQIVND (reference sequence). The ends were cut back, 3 bases at V and 3 bases at J, with 6 bases in the middle. CDR3 coding DNA: TGTGCCAGTAGTATTGAAGGCTACGAGCAGTACTTC. As protein: CASSIEGYEQYF.

The rearrangement links TRBV28 to TRBJ2-1; perhaps TRBD1 as D (5 bases). The V and J ends lost 6 bases and 8 bases respectively, with 23 bases between them. The germline V gene encodes CDR1 MDHEN and CDR2 SYDVKM. The CDR3 totals 16 residues. CDR3 loop: CASRRRGTPQLYEQFF. The CDR3 DNA is TGTGCCAGCAGGCGTAGGGGAACCCCCCAGTTGTATGAGCAGTTCTTC.

This clone was observed once. The chain employs TRBV4-1 and TRBJ1-4; 8 bases align to TRBD1. The germline V gene has CDR1 MGHRA and CDR2 YSYEKL. With V trimmed by 1 base and J by 3 bases, 4 bases remained unmatched. This CDR3 spans 16 amino acids. Written as DNA, the CDR3 is TGCGCCAGCAGCCAAGCAGGGGGCTGGGCTAATGAAAAACTGTTTTTT. It encodes CASSQAGGWANEKLFF.

This chain links TRBV28 with TRBJ2-7; D is unclear. Germline assignment: CDR1 MDHEN and CDR2 SYDVKM. V shed 2 bases and J shed 6 bases, with 8 bases lying between them. CDR3 size: 12 residues. CDR3 nucleotide sequence: TGTGCCAGCAGTTTAGAGTGGCGCGAGCAGTACTTC. Residues: CASSLEWREQYF. Using reference TRBV28 and TRBJ2-7 for the parts outside the CDR3, the full variable domain is DVKVTQSSRYLVKRTGEKVFLECVQDMDHENMFWYRQDPGLGLRLIYFSYDVKMKEKGDIPEGYSVSREKKERFSLILESASTNQTSMYLCASSLEWREQYFGPGTRLTVT.

Written as DNA, the CDR3 is TGTGCCAGCAGCGCTTACCGGGACTCTAGCAATCAGCCCCAGCATTTT. It is translated as CASSAYRDSSNQPQHF. The rearrangement joins TRBV5-8 to TRBJ1-5; D perhaps matches TRBD1 (5 bases). Trimming took off 4 bases at V and 0 bases at J, with 14 bases between the two ends. Germline CDR1 is SGHTS and CDR2 is YDEGEE. This CDR3 spans 16 amino acids.

The genes are TRBV5-4 and TRBJ2-2; 8 bases agree with TRBD1. This CDR3 has 17 amino acids. The ends lost 4 bases at V and 4 bases at J; junction bases unmatched: 12. In germline, CDR1 is SGHNT, CDR2 YYREEE (reference sequence). The CDR3 is CASSQGQATGSTGELFF. In nucleotides, the CDR3 is TGTGCCAGCAGCCAGGGACAGGCAACTGGAAGCACCGGGGAGCTGTTTTTT.

The V and J genes are TRBV10-3 and TRBJ2-1; TRBD2 matches at 12 bases. The CDR3 totals 15 residues. V shed 4 bases, J shed 6 bases, and the junction held 4 bases outside the gene matches. The germline V gene encodes CDR1 ENHRY and CDR2 SYGVKD. CDR3 amino acids: CAISAGLAGLNEQFF. The CDR3 DNA sequence: TGTGCCATCAGTGCGGGACTAGCGGGTCTCAATGAGCAGTTCTTC.

The chain joins TRBV7-9 to TRBJ2-1; 7 bases match TRBD1. The CDR3 runs 15 residues. Losses at the gene ends were 1 base for V and 6 bases for J; bases not matched to a gene: 6. CDR1 is SEHNR and CDR2 is FQNEAQ in the germline V gene (reference sequence). CDR3 loop: CASSLVLGGLNEQFF. In DNA, the CDR3 is TGTGCCAGCAGCTTAGTATTAGGGGGCCTCAATGAGCAGTTCTTC.

The CDR3 nucleotides read TGTGCCAGCAGTTGGGATAACGGGGGCACAACCGACAATGAGCAGTTCTTC. This codes for CASSWDNGGTTDNEQFF. V usage is TRBV27 and J usage is TRBJ2-1; perhaps D is TRBD1 or TRBD2 (6 bases each). Germline V gene sequence: CDR1 MNHEY, CDR2 SMNVEV (reference sequence). V was cut by 4 bases and J by 5 bases, with 21 bases left in between. The CDR3 is 17 amino acids.

This chain links TRBV7-9 with TRBJ2-1; 8 nucleotides line up with TRBD2. Germline CDR1 and CDR2: SEHNR and FQNEAQ (reference sequence). Unmatched junction bases numbered 9, after V lost 7 bases and J lost 1 base. The CDR3 is 16 amino acids. CDR3 DNA sequence: TGTGCCAGCACCTCATGGGTAGCGGGATCCTACAATGAGCAGTTCTTC. Translating it yields CASTSWVAGSYNEQFF.

The gene calls are TRBV10-3 and TRBJ1-5, with D maybe TRBD1 (5 bases). The V end was cut by 0 bases, the J end by 2 bases, with 11 bases between. This CDR3 comprises 16 residues. Germline assignment: CDR1 ENHRY and CDR2 SYGVKD. CDR3 in DNA: TGTGCCATCAGTGAGTCTTACAGGAGCCGCAATCAGCCCCAGCATTTT. This encodes CAISESYRSRNQPQHF.

The rearrangement uses TRBV9 and TRBJ1-1; no clear D. The CDR3 consists of 12 residues. The V gene's germline CDR1 is SGDLS and CDR2 YYNGEE. V shed 4 bases and J shed 4 bases, with 8 bases lying between them. CDR3 sequence reads: CASSRSATEAFF. In nucleotides, the CDR3 is TGTGCCAGCAGCCGGAGTGCCACTGAAGCTTTCTTT.

The V and J genes are TRBV7-9 and TRBJ2-1; 8 positions match TRBD2. Germline loops: CDR1 SEHNR, CDR2 FQNEAQ (reference sequence). The CDR3 has 12 amino acids. With V trimmed by 7 bases and J by 8 bases, 4 bases remained unmatched. The CDR3 protein is CASISRGDEQFF. The CDR3 DNA follows: TGTGCCAGCATCTCGCGGGGGGATGAGCAGTTCTTC.

This chain uses TRBV7-7 with TRBJ2-6; no firm D call. Trimming took 5 bases from V and 5 from J, leaving 16 bases between them. Per germline, CDR1 SSHAT and CDR2 FNYEAQ (reference sequence). This CDR3 comprises 16 residues. The CDR3 reads CASSHESQSRANVLTF. As DNA, the CDR3 is TGTGCCAGCAGCCACGAATCTCAAAGTCGGGCCAACGTCCTGACTTTC.

CDR3 sequence (DNA): TGTGCCAGCAGCTTAGGGCCGCAGGTAGCGGGAGGGCCGGGAGATACGCAGTATTTT. This sequence encodes CASSLGPQVAGGPGDTQYF. This chain connects TRBV7-3 to TRBJ2-3; 11 nucleotides agree with TRBD2. V gave up 2 bases and J gave up 5 bases; unmatched junction bases: 15. CDR1 is SGHTA, CDR2 FQGTGA, per germline. CDR3 length equals 19 residues.

The V gene is TRBV10-2, the J gene TRBJ2-7; 9 nucleotides align to TRBD2. Per germline, CDR1 WSHSY and CDR2 SAAADI. The CDR3 sequence is 16 residues long. Trimming removed 0 bases from V and 4 bases from J; junction bases left unmatched: 7. CDR3 amino acids: CASSESLFGLAYEQYF. CDR3 nucleotide sequence: TGCGCCAGCAGTGAGTCCCTCTTCGGACTAGCGTACGAGCAGTACTTC.

This chain uses TRBV4-3 with TRBJ1-1; no reliable D call. Germline V gives CDR1 LGHNA, CDR2 YSLEER. The CDR3 covers 15 residues. Trimming took 0 bases from V and 2 from J, leaving 10 bases between them. As DNA, the CDR3 is TGCGCCAGCAGCCAAGATCTTTCACCAAACACTGAAGCTTTCTTT. It codes for CASSQDLSPNTEAFF.

The chain joins TRBV7-9 to TRBJ2-1; TRBD2 aligns across 8 bases. The germline V gene encodes CDR1 SEHNR and CDR2 FQNEAQ (reference sequence). The CDR3 extends over 16 amino acids. V was pared by 8 bases and J by 2 bases, with 11 bases of the junction left unmatched. This CDR3 reads CASGGSGTTPYNEQFF. Here the CDR3 DNA reads TGTGCCAGCGGGGGTAGCGGGACCACCCCCTACAATGAGCAGTTCTTC.

This clone has only a few counts. The chain carries TRBV7-9 and TRBJ2-5; 11 bases fit TRBD2. The CDR3 has 15 residues. Germline assignment: CDR1 SEHNR and CDR2 FQNEAQ (reference sequence). J was trimmed by 5 bases and V by 5 bases; bases with no gene match: 7. CDR3 region: CASSLHSGGAETQYF. The CDR3 bases are TGTGCCAGCAGCCTTCATAGCGGGGGGGCGGAGACCCAGTACTTC. Complete variable domain (other parts from reference TRBV7-9 and TRBJ2-5): DTGVSQNPRHKITKRGQNVTFRCDPISEHNRLYWYRQTLGQGPEFLTYFQNEAQLEKSRLLSDRFSAERPKGSFSTLEIQRTEQGDSAMYLCASSLHSGGAETQYFGPGTRLLVL.

V and J are TRBV6-6 and TRBJ2-7; the match to TRBD1 covers 8 bases. CDR3 length: 16 amino acids. Germline-derived CDR1 and CDR2 are MNHNY and SVGAGI (reference sequence). Trimming took 0 bases from V and 5 from J; bases not matched to a gene: 9. CDR3 region: CASSYSLGQVEDEQYF. The CDR3 nucleotides are TGTGCCAGCAGTTACTCACTGGGACAGGTCGAGGACGAGCAGTACTTC.

Remarks on this clone: The sample contains more than one DNA sequence encoding this CDR3. This chain uses TRBV7-2 with TRBJ1-4; tentatively, D is TRBD1 (5 bases). This CDR3 is 15 amino acids long. The germline V and J ends were trimmed by 1 base and 7 bases, with 13 bases remaining between them. Germline V gene data show CDR1 as SGHTA and CDR2 as FQGNSA. The CDR3 bases are TGTGCCAGCAGCTTAGTTGGGACGGGGTCTGAAAAACTGTTTTTT. It yields the protein CASSLVGTGSEKLFF.

The chain has TRBV28 and TRBJ1-1; D call uncertain. The germline CDR1 and CDR2 sequences are MDHEN and SYDVKM. V was clipped by 6 bases and J by 8 bases, with 13 bases between them. The CDR3 loop spans 12 amino acids. CDR3 bases: TGTGCCAGCAGCAACACCTCCGGGGAAGCTTTCTTT. It yields the protein CASSNTSGEAFF. The entire variable domain, with the rest obtained from reference TRBV28 and TRBJ1-1, is as follows: DVKVTQSSRYLVKRTGEKVFLECVQDMDHENMFWYRQDPGLGLRLIYFSYDVKMKEKGDIPEGYSVSREKKERFSLILESASTNQTSMYLCASSNTSGEAFFGQGTRLTVV.

The CDR3 DNA is TGTGCCAGCAGCTTAGACCCCTCCCAGGCCCGAAATGGCTACACCTTC. Amino acid sequence: CASSLDPSQARNGYTF. The chain has TRBV7-2 and TRBJ1-2; D not resolved. The CDR3 consists of 16 residues. Germline V gene data show CDR1 as SGHTA and CDR2 as FQGNSA. Trimming removed 1 base from V and 6 bases from J, with 18 bases in between.

The chain couples TRBV10-3 to TRBJ2-6, with no clear D. The germline gives CDR1 ENHRY, CDR2 SYGVKD. This CDR3 comprises 15 residues. Trimming removed 8 bases at V and 1 base at J, with 12 bases between. This CDR3 is CAIGDLRSGANVLTF. The DNA of the CDR3 is TGTGCCATCGGGGATTTAAGATCTGGGGCCAACGTCCTGACTTTC.